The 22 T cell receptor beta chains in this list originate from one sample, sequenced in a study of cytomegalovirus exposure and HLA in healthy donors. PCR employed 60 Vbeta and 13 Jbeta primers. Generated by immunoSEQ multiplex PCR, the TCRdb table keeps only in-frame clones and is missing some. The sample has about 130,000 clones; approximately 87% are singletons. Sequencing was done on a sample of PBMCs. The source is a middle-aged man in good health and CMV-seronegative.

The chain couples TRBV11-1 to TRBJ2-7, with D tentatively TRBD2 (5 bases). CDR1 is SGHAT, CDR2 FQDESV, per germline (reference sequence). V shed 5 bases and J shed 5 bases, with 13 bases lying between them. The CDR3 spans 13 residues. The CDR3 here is CASSQSGFNEQYF. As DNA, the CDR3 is TGTGCCAGCAGCCAGTCGGGGTTTAACGAGCAGTACTTC. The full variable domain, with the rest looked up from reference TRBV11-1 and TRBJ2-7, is EAEVAQSPRYKITEKSQAVAFWCDPISGHATLYWYRQILGQGPELLVQFQDESVVDDSQLPKDRFSAERLKGVDSTLKIQPAELGDSAMYLCASSQSGFNEQYFGPGTRLTVT.

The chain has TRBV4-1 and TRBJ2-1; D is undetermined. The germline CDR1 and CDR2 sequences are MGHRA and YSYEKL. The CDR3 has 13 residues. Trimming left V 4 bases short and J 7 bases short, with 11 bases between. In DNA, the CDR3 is TGCGCCAGCAGCCGCGTAAGTGGTAATGAGCAGTTCTTC. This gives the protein CASSRVSGNEQFF.

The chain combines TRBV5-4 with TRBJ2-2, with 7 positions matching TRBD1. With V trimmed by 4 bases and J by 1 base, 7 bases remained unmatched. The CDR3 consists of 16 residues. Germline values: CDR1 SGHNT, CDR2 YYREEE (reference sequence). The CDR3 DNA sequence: TGTGCCAGCAGCACCGGGACAGTCAGGAACACCGGGGAGCTGTTTTTT. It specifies CASSTGTVRNTGELFF.

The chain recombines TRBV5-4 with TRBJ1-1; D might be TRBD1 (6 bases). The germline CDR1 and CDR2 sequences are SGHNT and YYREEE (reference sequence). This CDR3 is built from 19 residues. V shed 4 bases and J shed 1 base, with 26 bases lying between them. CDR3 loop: CASSKVFLQGSYSNTEAFF. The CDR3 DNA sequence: TGTGCCAGCAGCAAGGTATTCTTGCAGGGGAGCTACTCGAACACTGAAGCTTTCTTT. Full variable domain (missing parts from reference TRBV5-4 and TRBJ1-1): ETGVTQSPTHLIKTRGQQVTLRCSSQSGHNTVSWYQQALGQGPQFIFQYYREEENGRGNFPPRFSGLQFPNYSSELNVNALELDDSALYLCASSKVFLQGSYSNTEAFFGQGTRLTVV.

The CDR3 spells CARSWDRVGDEQYF. In DNA form, the CDR3 reads TGTGCCAGAAGCTGGGACAGGGTAGGGGACGAGCAGTACTTC. The V and J genes are TRBV5-3 and TRBJ2-7; 9 bases are shared with TRBD1. TRBV5-3 is filed as an ORF, its function uncertain. Trimming removed 3 bases from V and 5 bases from J; junction bases left unmatched: 6. This CDR3 is 14 amino acids long.

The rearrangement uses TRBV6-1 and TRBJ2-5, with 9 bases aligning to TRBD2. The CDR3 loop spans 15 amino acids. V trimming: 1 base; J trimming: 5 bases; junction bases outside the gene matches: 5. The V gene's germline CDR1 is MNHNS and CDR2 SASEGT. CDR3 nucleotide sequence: TGTGCCAGCAGTGAAGGCGGGACTAGCTGGGAGACCCAGTACTTC. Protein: CASSEGGTSWETQYF.

DNA for the CDR3: TGTGCCAGCTCACCTTCCGATTCACCCCTCCACTTT. Translated, it gives CASSPSDSPLHF. The V and J genes are TRBV18 and TRBJ1-6; no reliable D call. Germline values: CDR1 KGHSH, CDR2 LQKENI. The CDR3 covers 12 residues. The ends were cut back, 3 bases at V and 8 bases at J, with 5 bases in the middle.

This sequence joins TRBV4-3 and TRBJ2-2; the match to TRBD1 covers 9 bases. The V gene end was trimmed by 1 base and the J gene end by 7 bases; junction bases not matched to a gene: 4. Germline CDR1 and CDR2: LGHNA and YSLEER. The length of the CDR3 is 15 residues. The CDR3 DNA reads TGCGCCAGCAGCCAAGGGACAGGGGAGGGCGGGGAGCTGTTTTTT. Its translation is CASSQGTGEGGELFF.

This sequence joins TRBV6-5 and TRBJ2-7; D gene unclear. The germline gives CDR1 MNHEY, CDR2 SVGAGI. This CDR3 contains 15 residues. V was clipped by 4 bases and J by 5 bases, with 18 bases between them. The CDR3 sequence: CASSSPVQTLNEQYF. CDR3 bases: TGTGCCAGCAGTTCCCCCGTGCAGACTCTAAACGAGCAGTACTTC.

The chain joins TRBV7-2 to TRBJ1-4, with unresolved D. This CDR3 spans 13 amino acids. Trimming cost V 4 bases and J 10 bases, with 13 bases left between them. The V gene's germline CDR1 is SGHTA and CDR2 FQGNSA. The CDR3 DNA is TGTGCCAGCAGCTCCCAGGTTGGGAGAAAACTGTTTTTT. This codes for CASSSQVGRKLFF.

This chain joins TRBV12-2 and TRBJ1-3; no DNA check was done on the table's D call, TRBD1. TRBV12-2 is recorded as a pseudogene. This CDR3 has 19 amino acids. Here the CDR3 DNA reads TGTGCAAGTCGCTTAGGGAGTTTGGGACAAGAGAGCTCTGGAAACACCATATATTTT. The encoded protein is CASRLGSLGQESSGNTIYF.

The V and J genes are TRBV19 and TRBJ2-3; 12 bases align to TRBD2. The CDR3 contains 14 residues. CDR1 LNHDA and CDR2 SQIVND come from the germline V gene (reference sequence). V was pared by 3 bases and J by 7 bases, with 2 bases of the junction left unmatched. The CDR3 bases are TGTGCCAGTAGTATGCGGACTAGCGGGAATACGCAGTATTTT. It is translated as CASSMRTSGNTQYF.

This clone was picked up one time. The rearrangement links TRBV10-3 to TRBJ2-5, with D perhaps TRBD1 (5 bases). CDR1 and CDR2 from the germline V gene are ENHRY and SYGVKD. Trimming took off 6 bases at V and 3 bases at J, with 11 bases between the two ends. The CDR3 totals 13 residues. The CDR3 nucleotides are TGTGCCATCAGGGGGCTCGTGGAAGAGACCCAGTACTTC. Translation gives CAIRGLVEETQYF.

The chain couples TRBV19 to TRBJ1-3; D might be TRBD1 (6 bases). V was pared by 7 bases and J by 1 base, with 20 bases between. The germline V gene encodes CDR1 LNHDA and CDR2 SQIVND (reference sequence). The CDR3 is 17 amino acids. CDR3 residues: CASIKWGQPYSGNTIYF. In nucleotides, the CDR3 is TGTGCCAGTATAAAGTGGGGGCAGCCCTATTCTGGAAACACCATATATTTT.

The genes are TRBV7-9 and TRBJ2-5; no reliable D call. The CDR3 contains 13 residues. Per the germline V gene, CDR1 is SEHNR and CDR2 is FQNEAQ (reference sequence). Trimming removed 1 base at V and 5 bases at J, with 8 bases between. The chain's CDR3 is CASSLVGVETQYF. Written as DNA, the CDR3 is TGTGCCAGCAGCTTAGTAGGAGTGGAGACCCAGTACTTC.

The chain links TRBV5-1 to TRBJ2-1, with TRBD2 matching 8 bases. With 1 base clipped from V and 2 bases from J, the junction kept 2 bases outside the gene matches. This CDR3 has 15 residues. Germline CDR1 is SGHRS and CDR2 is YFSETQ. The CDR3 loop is CASSLTSGPYNEQFF. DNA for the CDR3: TGCGCCAGCAGCTTGACTAGCGGCCCCTACAATGAGCAGTTCTTC. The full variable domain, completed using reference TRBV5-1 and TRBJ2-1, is KAGVTQTPRYLIKTRGQQVTLSCSPISGHRSVSWYQQTPGQGLQFLFEYFSETQRNKGNFPGRFSGRQFSNSRSEMNVSTLELGDSALYLCASSLTSGPYNEQFFGPGTRLTVL.

For the CDR3, the DNA is TGTGCCAGCTCCCCGACTCTAAACCCCTACGAGCAGTACTTC. This encodes CASSPTLNPYEQYF. The rearrangement joins TRBV18 to TRBJ2-7, with D uncertain. The germline V and J ends were trimmed by 6 bases and 2 bases, with 14 bases remaining between them. The CDR3 contains 14 residues. Germline lookup yields CDR1 KGHSH and CDR2 LQKENI. The entire variable domain, with the rest obtained from reference TRBV18 and TRBJ2-7, is as follows: NAGVMQNPRHLVRRRGQEARLRCSPMKGHSHVYWYRQLPEEGLKFMVYLQKENIIDESGMPKERFSAEFPKEGPSILRIQQVVRGDSAAYFCASSPTLNPYEQYFGPGTRLTVT.

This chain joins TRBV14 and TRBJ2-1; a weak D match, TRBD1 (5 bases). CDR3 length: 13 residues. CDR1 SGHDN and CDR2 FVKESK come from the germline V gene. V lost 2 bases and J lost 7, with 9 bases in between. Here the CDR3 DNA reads TGTGCCAGCAGCCAACAGGGATCGAATGAGCAGTTCTTC. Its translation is CASSQQGSNEQFF.

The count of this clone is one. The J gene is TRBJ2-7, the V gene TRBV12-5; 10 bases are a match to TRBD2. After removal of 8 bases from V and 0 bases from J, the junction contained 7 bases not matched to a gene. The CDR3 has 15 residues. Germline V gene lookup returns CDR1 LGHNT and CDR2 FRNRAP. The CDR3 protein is CASTGTSGDSYEQYF. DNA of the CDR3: TGTGCTAGTACCGGAACTAGCGGGGACTCCTACGAGCAGTACTTC.

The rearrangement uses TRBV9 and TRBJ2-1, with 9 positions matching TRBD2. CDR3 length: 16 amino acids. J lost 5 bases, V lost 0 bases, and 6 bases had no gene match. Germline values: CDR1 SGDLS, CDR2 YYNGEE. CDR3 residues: CASSVGGTSNHNEQFF. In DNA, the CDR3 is TGTGCCAGCAGCGTAGGGGGGACTAGCAACCACAATGAGCAGTTCTTC. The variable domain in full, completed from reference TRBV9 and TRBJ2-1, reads DSGVTQTPKHLITATGQRVTLRCSPRSGDLSVYWYQQSLDQGLQFLIQYYNGEERAKGNILERFSAQQFPDLHSELNLSSLELGDSALYFCASSVGGTSNHNEQFFGPGTRLTVL.

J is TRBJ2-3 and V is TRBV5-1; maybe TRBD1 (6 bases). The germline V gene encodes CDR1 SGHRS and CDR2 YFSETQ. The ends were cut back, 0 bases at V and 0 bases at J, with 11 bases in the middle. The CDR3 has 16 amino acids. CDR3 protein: CASSLEGVLSTDTQYF. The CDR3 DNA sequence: TGCGCCAGCAGCTTGGAGGGGGTACTTAGCACAGATACGCAGTATTTT.

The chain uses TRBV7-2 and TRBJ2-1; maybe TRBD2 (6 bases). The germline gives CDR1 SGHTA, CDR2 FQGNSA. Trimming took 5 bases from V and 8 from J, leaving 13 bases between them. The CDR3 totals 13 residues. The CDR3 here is CASSRLVPYEQFF. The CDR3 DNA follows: TGTGCCAGCAGCCGACTAGTACCCTATGAGCAGTTCTTC.